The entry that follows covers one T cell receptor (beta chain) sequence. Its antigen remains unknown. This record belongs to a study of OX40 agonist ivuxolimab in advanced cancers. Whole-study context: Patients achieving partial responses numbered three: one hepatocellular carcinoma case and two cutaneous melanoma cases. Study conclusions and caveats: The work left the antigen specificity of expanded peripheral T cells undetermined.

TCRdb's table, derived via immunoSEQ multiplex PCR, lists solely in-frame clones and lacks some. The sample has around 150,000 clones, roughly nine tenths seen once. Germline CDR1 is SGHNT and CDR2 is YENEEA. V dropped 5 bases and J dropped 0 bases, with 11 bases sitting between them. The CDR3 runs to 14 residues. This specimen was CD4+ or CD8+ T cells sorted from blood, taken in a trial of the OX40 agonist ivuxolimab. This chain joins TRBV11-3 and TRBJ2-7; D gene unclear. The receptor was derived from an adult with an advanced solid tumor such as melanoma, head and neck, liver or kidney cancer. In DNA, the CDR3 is TGTGCCAGCAGCAAACGAGCAAGCTCCTACGAGCAGTACTTC. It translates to CASSKRASSYEQYF. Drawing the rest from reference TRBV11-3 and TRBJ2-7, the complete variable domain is EAGVVQSPRYKIIEKKQPVAFWCNPISGHNTLYWYLQNLGQGPELLIRYENEEAVDDSQLPKDRFSAERLKGVDSTLKIQPAELGDSAVYLCASSKRASSYEQYFGPGTRLTVT.